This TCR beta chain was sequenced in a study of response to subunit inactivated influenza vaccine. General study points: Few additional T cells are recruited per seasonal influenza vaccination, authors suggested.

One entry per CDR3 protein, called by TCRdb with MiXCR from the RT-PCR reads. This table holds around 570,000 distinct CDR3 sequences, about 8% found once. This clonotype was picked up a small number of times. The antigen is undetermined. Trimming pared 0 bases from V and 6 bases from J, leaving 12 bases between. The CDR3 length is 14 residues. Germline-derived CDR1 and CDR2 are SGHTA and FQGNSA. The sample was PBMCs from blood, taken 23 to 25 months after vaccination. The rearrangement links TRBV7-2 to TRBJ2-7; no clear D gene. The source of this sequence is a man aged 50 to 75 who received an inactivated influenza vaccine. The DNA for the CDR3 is TGTGCCAGCAGCTTAGCTACCCTGCCCCTCGAGCAGTACTTC. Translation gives CASSLATLPLEQYF.